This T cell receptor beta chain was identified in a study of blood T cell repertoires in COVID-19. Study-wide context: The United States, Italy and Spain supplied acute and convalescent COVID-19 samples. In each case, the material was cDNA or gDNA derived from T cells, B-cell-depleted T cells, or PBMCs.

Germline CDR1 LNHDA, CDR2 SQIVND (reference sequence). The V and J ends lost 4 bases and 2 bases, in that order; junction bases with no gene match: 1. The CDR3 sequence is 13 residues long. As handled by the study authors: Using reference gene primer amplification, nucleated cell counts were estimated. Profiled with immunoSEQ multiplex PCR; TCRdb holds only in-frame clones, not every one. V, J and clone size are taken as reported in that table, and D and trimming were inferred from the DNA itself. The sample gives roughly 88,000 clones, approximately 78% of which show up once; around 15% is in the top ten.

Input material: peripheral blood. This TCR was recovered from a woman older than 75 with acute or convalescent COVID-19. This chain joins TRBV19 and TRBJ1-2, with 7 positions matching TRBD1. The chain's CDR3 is CASSTGQNYGYTF. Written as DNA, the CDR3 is TGTGCCAGTAGTACGGGACAGAACTATGGCTACACCTTC.